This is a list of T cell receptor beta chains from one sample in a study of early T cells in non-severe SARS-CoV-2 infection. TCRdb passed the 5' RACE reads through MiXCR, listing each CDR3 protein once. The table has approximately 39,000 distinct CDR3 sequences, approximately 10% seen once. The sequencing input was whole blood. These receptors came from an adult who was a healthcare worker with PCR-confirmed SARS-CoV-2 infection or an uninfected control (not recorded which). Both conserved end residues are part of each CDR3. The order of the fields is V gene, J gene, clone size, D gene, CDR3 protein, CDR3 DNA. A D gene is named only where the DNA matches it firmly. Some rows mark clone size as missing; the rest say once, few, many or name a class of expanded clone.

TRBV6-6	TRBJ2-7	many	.	CASTEAWGSEQYF	TGTGCCAGCACCGAGGCGTGGGGGTCCGAGCAGTACTTC
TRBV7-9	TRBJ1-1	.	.	CASSLGRPEAFF	TGTGCCAGCAGCTTAGGGCGGCCTGAAGCTTTCTTT
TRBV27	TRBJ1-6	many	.	CASKGGGNSPLHF	TGTGCCAGCAAGGGCGGTGGGAATTCACCCCTCCACTTT
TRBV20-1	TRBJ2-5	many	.	CSASLLGGETQYF	TGCAGTGCTTCTTTATTAGGAGGAGAGACCCAGTACTTC
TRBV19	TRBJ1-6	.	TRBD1	CASSIAGQGSNSPLHF	TGTGCCAGTAGTATAGCGGGACAGGGCAGTAATTCACCCCTCCACTTT
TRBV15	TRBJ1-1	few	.	CATSRDLWQPNTEAFF	TGTGCCACCAGCAGAGATTTGTGGCAGCCGAACACTGAAGCTTTCTTT
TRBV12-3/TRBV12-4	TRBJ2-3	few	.	CASSLGTDRTDTQYF	TGTGCCAGCAGTTTAGGGACAGACCGAACAGATACGCAGTATTTT
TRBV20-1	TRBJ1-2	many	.	CSATVEGRTDYGYTF	TGCAGTGCTACAGTGGAGGGGAGAACAGACTATGGCTACACCTTC
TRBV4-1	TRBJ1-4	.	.	CASSQEGDPYEKLFF	TGCGCCAGCAGCCAGGAGGGGGACCCGTATGAAAAACTGTTTTTT
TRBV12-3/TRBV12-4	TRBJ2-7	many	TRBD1	CASSPGQGGTYEQYF	TGTGCCAGCAGTCCAGGACAGGGTGGAACCTACGAGCAGTACTTC
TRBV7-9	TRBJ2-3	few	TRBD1	CASRLDRATDTQYF	TGTGCCAGCAGACTGGACAGGGCCACAGATACGCAGTATTTT
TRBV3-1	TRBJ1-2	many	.	CASSQGWTGRGYGYTF	TGTGCCAGCAGCCAAGGTTGGACGGGGCGAGGCTATGGCTACACCTTC
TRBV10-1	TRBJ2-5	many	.	CASSVGGSRFKETQYF	TGCGCCAGCAGTGTAGGGGGATCGCGTTTCAAGGAGACCCAGTACTTC
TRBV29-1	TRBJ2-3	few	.	CSSGGAAITDTQYF	TGCAGCTCAGGGGGGGCAGCAATCACAGATACGCAGTATTTT
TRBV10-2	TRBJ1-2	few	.	CASSEGEAGGYTF	TGCGCCAGCAGTGAGGGGGAGGCTGGCGGCTACACCTTC
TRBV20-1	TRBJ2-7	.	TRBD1	CSARDLGSFPGQGSYEQYF	TGCAGTGCTAGAGATTTGGGGAGTTTCCCGGGACAGGGTTCGTACGAGCAGTACTTC
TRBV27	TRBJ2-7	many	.	CASIRGGSGEQYF	TGTGCCAGCATCAGGGGCGGTTCTGGGGAGCAGTACTTC
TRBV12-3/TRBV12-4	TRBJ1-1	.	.	CASSFSGHTEAFF	TGTGCCAGCAGTTTTTCAGGGCACACTGAAGCTTTCTTT
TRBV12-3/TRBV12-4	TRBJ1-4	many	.	CASSFSREKLFF	TGTGCCAGCAGTTTTAGTAGGGAAAAACTGTTTTTT
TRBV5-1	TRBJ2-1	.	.	CASSQPSNEQFF	TGCGCCAGCAGCCAACCTAGCAATGAGCAGTTCTTC
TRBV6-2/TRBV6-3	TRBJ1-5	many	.	CASSYSDQRQPQHF	TGTGCCAGCAGTTACAGTGACCAGCGTCAGCCCCAGCATTTT
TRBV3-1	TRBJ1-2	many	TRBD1	CASSNLGGTGNGYTF	TGTGCCAGCAGCAACTTAGGGGGGACAGGGAACGGCTACACCTTC
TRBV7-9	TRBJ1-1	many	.	CASSPPRGRGYTEAFF	TGTGCCAGCAGCCCCCCGCGAGGTAGGGGCTACACTGAAGCTTTCTTT